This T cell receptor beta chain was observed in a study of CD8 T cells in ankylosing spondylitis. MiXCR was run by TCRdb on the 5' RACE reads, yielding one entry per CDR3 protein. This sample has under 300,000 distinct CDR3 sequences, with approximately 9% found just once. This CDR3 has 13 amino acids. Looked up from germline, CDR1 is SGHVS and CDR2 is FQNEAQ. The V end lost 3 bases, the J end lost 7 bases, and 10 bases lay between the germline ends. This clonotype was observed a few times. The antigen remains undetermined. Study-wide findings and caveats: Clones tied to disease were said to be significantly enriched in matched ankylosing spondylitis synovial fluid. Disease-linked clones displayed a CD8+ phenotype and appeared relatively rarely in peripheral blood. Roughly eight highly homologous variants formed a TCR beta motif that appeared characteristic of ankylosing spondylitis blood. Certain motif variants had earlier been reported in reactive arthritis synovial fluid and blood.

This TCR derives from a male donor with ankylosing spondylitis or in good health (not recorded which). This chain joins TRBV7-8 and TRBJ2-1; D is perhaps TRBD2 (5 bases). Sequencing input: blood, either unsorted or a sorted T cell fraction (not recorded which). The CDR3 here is CASSLGEFNEQFF. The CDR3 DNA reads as TGTGCCAGCAGCTTGGGAGAGTTTAATGAGCAGTTCTTC.